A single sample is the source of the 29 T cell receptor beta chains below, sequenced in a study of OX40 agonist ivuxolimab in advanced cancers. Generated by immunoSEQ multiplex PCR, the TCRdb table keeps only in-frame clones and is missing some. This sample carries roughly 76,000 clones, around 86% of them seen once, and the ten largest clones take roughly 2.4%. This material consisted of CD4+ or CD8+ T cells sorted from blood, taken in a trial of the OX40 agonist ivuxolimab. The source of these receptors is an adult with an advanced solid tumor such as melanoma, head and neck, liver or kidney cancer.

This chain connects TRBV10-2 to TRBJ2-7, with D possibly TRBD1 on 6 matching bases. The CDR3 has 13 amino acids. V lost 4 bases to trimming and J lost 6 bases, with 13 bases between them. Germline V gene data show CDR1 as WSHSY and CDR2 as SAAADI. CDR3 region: CASSVAAGVEQYV. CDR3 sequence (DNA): TGCGCCAGCAGTGTGGCGGCAGGGGTCGAGCAGTACGTC.

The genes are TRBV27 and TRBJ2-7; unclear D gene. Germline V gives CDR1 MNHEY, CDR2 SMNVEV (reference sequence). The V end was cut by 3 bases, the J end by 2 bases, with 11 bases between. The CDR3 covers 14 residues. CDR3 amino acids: CASSFIADTYEQYF. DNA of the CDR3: TGTGCCAGCAGTTTCATAGCAGACACCTACGAGCAGTACTTC.

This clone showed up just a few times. As DNA, the CDR3 is TGCGCCAGCAGCTTGGAGGTGAGGACTGAAGCTTTCTTT. This gives the protein CASSLEVRTEAFF. This sequence joins TRBV5-1 and TRBJ1-1; the D is unclear. V was trimmed by 0 bases and J by 5 bases, leaving 8 bases between them. Germline V gives CDR1 SGHRS, CDR2 YFSETQ. This CDR3 is 13 amino acids long.

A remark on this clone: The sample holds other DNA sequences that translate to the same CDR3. DNA of the CDR3: TGTGCCATCAGTGAGTCGGGCTACAATCAGCCCCAGCATTTT. This codes for CAISESGYNQPQHF. The gene calls are TRBV10-3 and TRBJ1-5; D uncertain. Trimming removed 0 bases from V and 3 bases from J, with 6 bases in between. The CDR3 spans 14 residues. Per germline, CDR1 ENHRY and CDR2 SYGVKD.

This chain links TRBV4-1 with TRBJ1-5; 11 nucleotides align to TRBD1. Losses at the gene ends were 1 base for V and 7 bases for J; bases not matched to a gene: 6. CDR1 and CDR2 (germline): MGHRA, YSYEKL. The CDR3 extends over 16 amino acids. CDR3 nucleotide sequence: TGCGCCAGCAGCCAAGGGGGACAGGGGGTGGTGCAGCCCCAGCATTTT. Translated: CASSQGGQGVVQPQHF.

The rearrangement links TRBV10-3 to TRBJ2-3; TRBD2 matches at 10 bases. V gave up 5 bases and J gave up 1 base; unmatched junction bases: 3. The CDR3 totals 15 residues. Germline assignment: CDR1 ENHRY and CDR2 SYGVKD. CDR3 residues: CAISSGGAGTDTQYF. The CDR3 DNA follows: TGTGCCATCAGTAGCGGGGGGGCCGGCACAGATACGCAGTATTTT.

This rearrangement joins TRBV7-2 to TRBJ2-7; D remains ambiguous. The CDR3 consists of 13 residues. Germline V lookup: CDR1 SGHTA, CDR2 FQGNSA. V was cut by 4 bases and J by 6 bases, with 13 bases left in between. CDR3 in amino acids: CASSSFSPPEQYF. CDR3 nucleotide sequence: TGTGCCAGCAGCTCCTTCTCCCCACCCGAGCAGTACTTC.

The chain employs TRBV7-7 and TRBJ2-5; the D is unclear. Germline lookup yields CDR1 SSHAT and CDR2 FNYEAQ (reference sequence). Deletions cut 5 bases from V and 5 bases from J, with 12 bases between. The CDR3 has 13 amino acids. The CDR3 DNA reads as TGTGCCAGCAGCCAATCCCCGAGGGAGACCCAGTACTTC. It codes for CASSQSPRETQYF.

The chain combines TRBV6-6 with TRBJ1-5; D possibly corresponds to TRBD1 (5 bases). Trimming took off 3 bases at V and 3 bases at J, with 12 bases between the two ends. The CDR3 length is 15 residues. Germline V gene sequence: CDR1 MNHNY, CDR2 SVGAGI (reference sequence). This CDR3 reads CASSYSGLNNQPQHF. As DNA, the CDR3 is TGTGCCAGCAGTTATTCGGGACTGAACAATCAGCCCCAGCATTTT.

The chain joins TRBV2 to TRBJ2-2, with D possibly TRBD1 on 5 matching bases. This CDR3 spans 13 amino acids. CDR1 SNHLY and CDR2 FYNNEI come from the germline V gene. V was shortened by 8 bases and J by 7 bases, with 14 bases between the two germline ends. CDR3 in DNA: TGTGCCAGCGATGTCAGGGCCTTCGGGGAGCTGTTTTTT. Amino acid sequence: CASDVRAFGELFF.

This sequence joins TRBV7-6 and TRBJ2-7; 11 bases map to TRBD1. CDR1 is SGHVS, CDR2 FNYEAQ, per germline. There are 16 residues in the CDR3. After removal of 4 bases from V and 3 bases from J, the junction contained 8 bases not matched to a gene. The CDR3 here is CASSSIAGTGGYEQYF. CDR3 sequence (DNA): TGTGCCAGCAGCTCCATCGCCGGGACAGGGGGCTACGAGCAGTACTTC.

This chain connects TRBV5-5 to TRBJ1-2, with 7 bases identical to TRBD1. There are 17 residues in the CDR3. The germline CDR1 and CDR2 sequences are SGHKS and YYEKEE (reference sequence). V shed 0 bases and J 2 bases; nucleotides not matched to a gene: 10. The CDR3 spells CASSLATGSPWNYGYTF. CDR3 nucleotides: TGTGCCAGCAGCTTGGCGACAGGGTCCCCTTGGAACTATGGCTACACCTTC.

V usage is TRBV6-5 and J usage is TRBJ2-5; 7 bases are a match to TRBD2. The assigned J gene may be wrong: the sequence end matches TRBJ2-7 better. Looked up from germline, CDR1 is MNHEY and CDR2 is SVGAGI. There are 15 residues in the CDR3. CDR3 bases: TGTGCCAGCACCCCCCCTCTGGGGGGGTTCTACGAGCAGTACTTC. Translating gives CASTPPLGGFYEQYF.

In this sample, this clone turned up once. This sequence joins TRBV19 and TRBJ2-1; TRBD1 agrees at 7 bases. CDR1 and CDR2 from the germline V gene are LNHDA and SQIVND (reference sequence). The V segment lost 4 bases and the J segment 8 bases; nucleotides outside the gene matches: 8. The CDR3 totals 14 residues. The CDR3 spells CASSTLDRVYEQFF. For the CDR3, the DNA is TGTGCCAGTAGTACGCTTGACAGGGTCTATGAGCAGTTCTTC. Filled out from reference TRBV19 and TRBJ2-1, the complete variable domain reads DGGITQSPKYLFRKEGQNVTLSCEQNLNHDAMYWYRQDPGQGLRLIYYSQIVNDFQKGDIAEGYSVSREKKESFPLTVTSAQKNPTAFYLCASSTLDRVYEQFFGPGTRLTVL.

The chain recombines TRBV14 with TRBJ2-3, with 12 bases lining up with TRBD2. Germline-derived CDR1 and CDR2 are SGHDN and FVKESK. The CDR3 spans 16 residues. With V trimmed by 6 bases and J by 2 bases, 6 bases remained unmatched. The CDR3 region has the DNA TGTGCCAGCAGTCGGAGACTAGCGGGGGACACAGATACGCAGTATTTT. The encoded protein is CASSRRLAGDTDTQYF.

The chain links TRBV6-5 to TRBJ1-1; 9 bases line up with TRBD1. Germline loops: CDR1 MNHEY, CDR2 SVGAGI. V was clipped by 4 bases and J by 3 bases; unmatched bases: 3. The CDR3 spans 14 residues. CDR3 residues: CASSFDRGDTEAFF. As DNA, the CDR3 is TGTGCCAGCAGTTTCGACAGGGGGGACACTGAAGCTTTCTTT.

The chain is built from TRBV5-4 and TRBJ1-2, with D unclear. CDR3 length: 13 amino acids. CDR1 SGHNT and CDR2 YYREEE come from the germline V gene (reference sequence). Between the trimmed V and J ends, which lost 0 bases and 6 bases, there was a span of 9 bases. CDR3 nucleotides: TGTGCCAGCAGCTTGGAGGCAGAGGATGGCTACACCTTC. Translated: CASSLEAEDGYTF. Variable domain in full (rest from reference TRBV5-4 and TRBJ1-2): ETGVTQSPTHLIKTRGQQVTLRCSSQSGHNTVSWYQQALGQGPQFIFQYYREEENGRGNFPPRFSGLQFPNYSSELNVNALELDDSALYLCASSLEAEDGYTFGSGTRLTVV.

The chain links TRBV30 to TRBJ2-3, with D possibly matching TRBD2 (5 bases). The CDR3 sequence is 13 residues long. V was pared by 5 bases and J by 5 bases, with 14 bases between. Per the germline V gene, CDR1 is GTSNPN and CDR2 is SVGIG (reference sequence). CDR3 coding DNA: TGTGCCTGGTTAGAGGGTTCGGGAGATACGCAGTATTTT. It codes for CAWLEGSGDTQYF.

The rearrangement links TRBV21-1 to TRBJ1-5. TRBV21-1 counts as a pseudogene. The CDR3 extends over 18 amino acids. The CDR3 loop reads CASSVNRGGPGLNQPQHF. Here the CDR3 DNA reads TGTGCCAGCAGCGTGAACAGGGGAGGGCCAGGGCTCAATCAGCCCCAGCATTTT.

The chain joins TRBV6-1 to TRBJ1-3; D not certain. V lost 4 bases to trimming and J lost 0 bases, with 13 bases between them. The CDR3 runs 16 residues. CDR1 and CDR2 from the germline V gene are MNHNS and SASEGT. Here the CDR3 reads CASSVETGRSGNTIYF. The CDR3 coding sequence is TGTGCCAGCAGTGTAGAGACGGGCCGCTCTGGAAACACCATATATTTT.

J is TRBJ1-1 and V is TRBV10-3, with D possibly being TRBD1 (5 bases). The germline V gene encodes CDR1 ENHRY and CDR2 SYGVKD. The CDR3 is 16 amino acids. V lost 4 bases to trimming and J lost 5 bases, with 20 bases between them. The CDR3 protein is CAISGGSRGSWTEAFF. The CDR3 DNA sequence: TGTGCCATCAGTGGTGGGAGTCGGGGGTCGTGGACTGAAGCTTTCTTT.

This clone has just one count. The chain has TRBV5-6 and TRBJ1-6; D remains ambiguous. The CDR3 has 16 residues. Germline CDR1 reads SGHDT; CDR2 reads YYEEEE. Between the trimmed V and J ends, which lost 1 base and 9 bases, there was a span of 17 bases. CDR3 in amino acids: CASSLLLEQKGSPLHF. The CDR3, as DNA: TGTGCCAGCAGCTTGCTGTTAGAACAGAAGGGTTCACCCCTCCACTTT.

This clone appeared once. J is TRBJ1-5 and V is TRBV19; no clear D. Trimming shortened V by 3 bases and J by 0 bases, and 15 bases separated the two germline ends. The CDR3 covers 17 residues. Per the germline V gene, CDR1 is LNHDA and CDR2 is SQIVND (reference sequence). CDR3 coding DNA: TGTGCCAGTAGTATCCAGAGCGGCGGAAATAGCAATCAGCCCCAGCATTTT. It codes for CASSIQSGGNSNQPQHF.

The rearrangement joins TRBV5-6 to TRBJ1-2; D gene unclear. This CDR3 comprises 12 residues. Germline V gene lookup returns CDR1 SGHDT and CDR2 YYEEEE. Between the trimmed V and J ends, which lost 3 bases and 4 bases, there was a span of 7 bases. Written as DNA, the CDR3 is TGTGCCAGCAGCTCGGTCCTCTATGGCTACACCTTC. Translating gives CASSSVLYGYTF.

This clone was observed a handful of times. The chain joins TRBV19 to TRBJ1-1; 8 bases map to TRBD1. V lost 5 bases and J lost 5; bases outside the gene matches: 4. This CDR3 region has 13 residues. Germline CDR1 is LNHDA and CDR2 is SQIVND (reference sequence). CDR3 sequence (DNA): TGTGCCAGTAGTGACAGGGGAGGAACTGAAGCTTTCTTT. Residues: CASSDRGGTEAFF.

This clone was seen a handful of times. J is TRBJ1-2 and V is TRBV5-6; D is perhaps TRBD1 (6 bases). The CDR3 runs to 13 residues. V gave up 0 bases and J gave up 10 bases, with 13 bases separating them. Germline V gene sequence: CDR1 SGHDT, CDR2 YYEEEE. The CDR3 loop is CASSLDRQAYYTF. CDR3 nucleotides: TGTGCCAGCAGCTTGGATAGACAGGCCTACTACACCTTC.

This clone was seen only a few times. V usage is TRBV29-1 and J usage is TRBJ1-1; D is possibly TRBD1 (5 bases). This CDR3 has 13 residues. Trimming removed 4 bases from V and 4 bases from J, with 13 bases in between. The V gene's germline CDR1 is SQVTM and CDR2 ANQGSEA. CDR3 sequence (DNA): TGCAGCGTTGTTCAGGGAATCAGCACTGAAGCTTTCTTT. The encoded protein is CSVVQGISTEAFF.

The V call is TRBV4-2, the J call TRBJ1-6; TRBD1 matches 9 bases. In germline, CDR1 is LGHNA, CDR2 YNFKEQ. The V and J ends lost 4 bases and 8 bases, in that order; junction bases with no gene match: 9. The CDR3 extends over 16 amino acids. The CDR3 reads CASSRLGQGGHSPLHF. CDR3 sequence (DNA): TGTGCCAGCAGCCGCCTGGGACAGGGAGGTCATTCACCCCTCCACTTT.

The chain's CDR3 is CASSEFHYRTDTQYF. DNA of the CDR3: TGTGCCAGCAGTGAATTTCACTACCGCACAGATACGCAGTATTTT. V usage is TRBV6-1 and J usage is TRBJ2-3; D is unclear. The CDR3 runs 15 residues. CDR1 and CDR2 (germline): MNHNS, SASEGT. Trimming took off 2 bases at V and 1 base at J, with 10 bases between the two ends.